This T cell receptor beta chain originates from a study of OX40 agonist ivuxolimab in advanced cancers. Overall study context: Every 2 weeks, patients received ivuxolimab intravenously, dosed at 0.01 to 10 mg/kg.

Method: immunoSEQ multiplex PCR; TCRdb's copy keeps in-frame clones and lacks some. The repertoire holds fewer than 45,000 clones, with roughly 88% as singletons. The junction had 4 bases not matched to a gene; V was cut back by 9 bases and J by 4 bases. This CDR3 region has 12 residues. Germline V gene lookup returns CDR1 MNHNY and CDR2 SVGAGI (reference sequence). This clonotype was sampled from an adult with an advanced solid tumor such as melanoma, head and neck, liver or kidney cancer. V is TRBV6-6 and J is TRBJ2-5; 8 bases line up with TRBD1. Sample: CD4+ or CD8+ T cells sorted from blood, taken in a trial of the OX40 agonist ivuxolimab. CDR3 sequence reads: CASNTGGETQYF. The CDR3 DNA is TGTGCCAGTAACACAGGGGGAGAGACCCAGTACTTC.